This T cell receptor (beta chain) was identified during a study of identical twins (dated by TCRdb to about 2016). Broadly, across the study: To test whether fetal clonotypes persist, the study used deep sequencing on TCR alpha and beta repertoires from monozygotic twins, unrelated adults of various ages, and cord blood. Replicate twin experiments were performed at different times using different library preparation protocols to rule out contamination.

This clonotype was detected a few times. Its antigen is still unknown. The record has no base qualities; no much larger clone is one base away. Trimmed from V: 6 bases; trimmed from J: 4 bases; junction bases lacking a gene match: 8. As encoded in the germline V gene (reference sequence), CDR1 is DFQATT while CDR2 is SNEGSKA. The CDR3 contains 13 residues, cysteine and phenylalanine counted. Only the CDR3 region is kept as DNA, spanning 39 bases read in frame from base 1. Library generation was performed with 5' RACE. Sequencing was carried out with an Illumina HiSeq 2000. A universal primer binding site was added through template switching, and the final cDNA carried a unique molecular identifier so that TCR cDNA molecules could be counted accurately. Specific primers in the conserved constant-segment region were used to synthesize first-strand cDNA for the TCR alpha and beta chains. Each cDNA library was double barcoded, with a SMART-Mk sample barcode plus Illumina barcodes, to control for contamination. TruSeq adapter sequences and Illumina sample barcodes were added in two successive PCR steps. TCR alpha and beta cDNA libraries were sequenced on the Illumina HiSeq platform with custom primers. In the source study's methods: MiGEC processed the raw reads to extract unique molecular identifiers, while MiXCR was used to determine the CDR3 positions. Recombination models were inferred per individual with the repgenHMM and IGoR tools using an EM algorithm. Shared clonotype analysis was performed with the tcR package in R, normalizing sharing by the product of cloneset sizes. To study raw recombination free of thymic and clonal selection effects, out-of-frame nonproductive sequences were analyzed. In TCRdb, the public reads were trimmed at Q25 with fastp and aligned with MiXCR, with productive beta chains retained. Merged by CDR3 protein, the rows form single entries marked with the most common genes and DNA. The V and J calls and clone size come from TCRdb's table, not from the authors' own analysis. The table for this sample lists under 350,000 distinct CDR3 sequences; 8.5% to 9.5% of them were counted only once. Roughly 7% of the sample rests with the top ten.

Only healthy Caucasian donors were included. Three pairs of female monozygotic twins, all aged roughly 18 to 29 years, were included in the twin cohort. Positive isolation kits from Invitrogen were used to isolate the CD4+ and CD8+ T cell populations. The research as a whole found: The excess sharing between twins in beta out-of-frame sequences was weaker because fewer shared sequences reduced the signal-to-noise ratio. Compared with coincidental sharing between unrelated individuals, an excess of low generation-probability sequences was observed among out-of-frame TCR alpha sequences shared between twins. Abundant cord blood beta clonotypes had fewer insertions, young adult naive repertoires showed a similar but weaker trend, and memory repertoires showed no such trend. Because the same donors could not be followed over many years, the conclusions depended on cross-sectional statistical analysis. Zero-insertion analyses could be partly confounded by invariant T cells such as MAIT and iNKT, though diverse VJ usage argued against such confounding for most clonotypes. In monozygotic twins, recombination models systematically underestimated out-of-frame TCR alpha sharing, but the models matched the sharing seen between unrelated individuals.

The same sample was also used in a study of yellow fever vaccine responses in identical twins. As that second paper reports: The authors reported that the T cell response to vaccination in identical twins appeared partly convergent and partly personalized. Focusing on identical twins, the study followed the T cell clones that responded to the vaccine, and did so with precision.

This receptor was taken from a woman under 30 in good health. Specimen: CD8+ T cells sorted from blood. Recombination connected TRBV20-1 to TRBJ2-7, with 8 bases matching TRBD2. The DNA is TGCAGTGCCACACTAGCGGAAAATTACGAGCAGTACTTC. Translation gives CSATLAENYEQYF.